These 25 T cell receptor beta chains were all obtained from the same sample, sequenced in a study of cytomegalovirus exposure and HLA in healthy donors. Both 60 Vbeta primers and 13 Jbeta primers went into the PCR. Produced via immunoSEQ multiplex PCR; TCRdb's table is partial and in-frame only. The table records over 150,000 clones, roughly 83% of them present only once. Sample: PBMCs. These receptors were taken from a boy between 2 and 10 years old in good health and CMV-seronegative.

The V gene is TRBV7-9, the J gene TRBJ2-1, with D perhaps matching TRBD1 (7 bases). Trimming removed 5 bases from V and 15 bases from J, with 20 bases in between. Looked up from germline, CDR1 is SEHNR and CDR2 is FQNEAQ (reference sequence). The CDR3 totals 13 residues. In DNA form, the CDR3 reads TGTGCCAGCAGCCCCAGGGGGGCGCCAAGTCTGTTCTTC. Protein sequence: CASSPRGAPSLFF.

This clone was counted once. The rearrangement links TRBV6-5 to TRBJ1-2; 7 bases align to TRBD1. Per the germline V gene, CDR1 is MNHEY and CDR2 is SVGAGI. Losses at the gene ends were 8 bases for V and 4 bases for J; bases not matched to a gene: 7. This CDR3 region has 13 residues. The CDR3 DNA follows: TGTGCCAGCTCAAGGACAGGTCCCTATGGCTACACCTTC. This encodes CASSRTGPYGYTF.

This clone was picked up a small number of times. The chain links TRBV27 to TRBJ1-2, with 7 bases aligning to TRBD1. Germline trimming cut 2 bases from V and 3 bases from J; bases unmatched to any gene: 6. Germline V CDR1 and CDR2: MNHEY, SMNVEV (reference sequence). This CDR3 comprises 15 residues. The CDR3 loop is CASSLSPGGDYGYTF. The CDR3, as DNA: TGTGCCAGCAGTTTAAGCCCAGGGGGAGACTATGGCTACACCTTC.

Concerning this clone itself: Distinct nucleotide sequences in the sample also encode this CDR3. The rearrangement uses TRBV29-1 and TRBJ2-2; D perhaps matches TRBD2 (5 bases). There are 12 residues in the CDR3. Trimming took off 3 bases at V and 5 bases at J, with 7 bases between the two ends. CDR1 and CDR2 from the germline V gene are SQVTM and ANQGSEA. CDR3 residues: CSVDSGTGELFF. The CDR3 region has the DNA TGCAGCGTTGACTCGGGGACCGGGGAGCTGTTTTTT.

The gene calls are TRBV20-1 and TRBJ2-7; D is unclear. There are 11 residues in the CDR3. Germline V gene sequence: CDR1 DFQATT, CDR2 SNEGSKA (reference sequence). V was cut by 8 bases and J by 0 bases, with 8 bases left in between. The CDR3 DNA reads as TGCAGTTACTCGAGCTCCTACGAGCAGTACTTC. This gives the protein CSYSSSYEQYF.

The chain joins TRBV9 to TRBJ1-2, with TRBD1 identical over 7 bases. J was trimmed by 8 bases and V by 4 bases; bases with no gene match: 11. Germline lookup yields CDR1 SGDLS and CDR2 YYNGEE. The CDR3 spans 14 residues. The DNA of the CDR3 is TGTGCCAGCAGCATCTCGACAGGACAGGACGGCTACACCTTC. Amino acid sequence: CASSISTGQDGYTF.

This clone appeared a single time. J is TRBJ1-4 and V is TRBV18, with TRBD1 as a possible D gene (6 bases). The CDR3 contains 14 residues. CDR1 and CDR2 (germline): KGHSH, LQKENI. V lost 1 base and J 8 bases, leaving 11 bases between the germline ends. The CDR3 spells CASSPLGAREKLFF. The CDR3 DNA is TGTGCCAGCTCACCACTGGGGGCGCGGGAAAAACTGTTTTTT.

This clone was counted once. The V and J genes are TRBV18 and TRBJ2-7; TRBD1 matches at 7 bases. Germline V lookup: CDR1 KGHSH, CDR2 LQKENI. The CDR3 is made up of 16 amino acids. With V trimmed by 6 bases and J by 2 bases, 13 bases remained unmatched. The CDR3 protein is CASSPYTSGTAYEQYF. The CDR3 DNA reads as TGTGCCAGCTCTCCTTATACCTCCGGGACAGCCTACGAGCAGTACTTC.

V gene TRBV29-1 combines with J gene TRBJ2-1; TRBD2 is a possible D gene (5 bases). CDR3 size: 12 residues. Trimming left V 4 bases short and J 5 bases short, with 9 bases between. CDR1 is SQVTM, CDR2 ANQGSEA, per germline. The CDR3 spells CSVGTHDNEQFF. CDR3 coding DNA: TGCAGCGTTGGGACTCATGACAATGAGCAGTTCTTC.

The chain carries TRBV28 and TRBJ1-2, with TRBD1 as a possible D gene (5 bases). This CDR3 region has 18 residues. The germline V and J ends were trimmed by 0 bases and 6 bases, with 23 bases remaining between them. Germline assignment: CDR1 MDHEN and CDR2 SYDVKM. The CDR3 loop reads CASSLWTGGIRSEDGYTF. CDR3 DNA: TGTGCCAGCAGTTTATGGACGGGGGGGATCCGCTCAGAGGATGGCTACACCTTC.

This sequence joins TRBV30 and TRBJ2-3; TRBD2 is a possible D gene (6 bases). CDR1 is GTSNPN, CDR2 SVGIG, per germline (reference sequence). Trimming left V 6 bases short and J 4 bases short, with 14 bases between. The CDR3 loop spans 13 amino acids. The CDR3 spells CACSSGVADTQYF. The CDR3, as DNA: TGTGCCTGTTCGTCGGGGGTGGCAGATACGCAGTATTTT.

This clone showed up just once. The chain couples TRBV6-5 to TRBJ2-2; perhaps TRBD1 as D (6 bases). Germline CDR1 and CDR2: MNHEY and SVGAGI. V was cut by 3 bases and J by 1 base, with 12 bases left in between. The CDR3 spans 16 residues. The chain's CDR3 is CASSYFTGRNTGELFF. CDR3 in DNA: TGTGCCAGCAGTTATTTTACAGGGCGGAACACCGGGGAGCTGTTTTTT.

The chain carries TRBV5-8 and TRBJ2-7, with D perhaps matching TRBD2 (6 bases). V lost 5 bases and J lost 5, with 11 bases in between. From germline, CDR1 is SGHTS and CDR2 YDEGEE. The CDR3 loop spans 12 amino acids. The CDR3 protein is CASSPRRDEQYF. The CDR3 nucleotides read TGTGCCAGCAGTCCCAGGAGGGACGAGCAGTACTTC.

V usage is TRBV19 and J usage is TRBJ1-5; 8 positions agree with TRBD1. Germline assignment: CDR1 LNHDA and CDR2 SQIVND (reference sequence). The CDR3 runs 15 residues. V dropped 1 base and J dropped 7; count of bases not matched to a gene: 6. CDR3 bases: TGTGCCAGTAGTATAGGGGACAGGCGAGGGCAGCCCCAGCATTTT. This codes for CASSIGDRRGQPQHF.

This chain uses TRBV7-2 with TRBJ2-1; possible D gene TRBD2, 5 bases. The CDR3 consists of 15 residues. The ends were cut back, 0 bases at V and 4 bases at J, with 10 bases in the middle. The germline V gene has CDR1 SGHTA and CDR2 FQGNSA. DNA of the CDR3: TGTGCCAGCAGCTTAGCGGGAGCTATTTACAATGAGCAGTTCTTC. It is translated as CASSLAGAIYNEQFF. Variable domain in full (rest from reference TRBV7-2 and TRBJ2-1): GAGVSQSPSNKVTEKGKDVELRCDPISGHTALYWYRQSLGQGLEFLIYFQGNSAPDKSGLPSDRFSAERTGGSVSTLTIQRTQQEDSAVYLCASSLAGAIYNEQFFGPGTRLTVL.

CDR3 sequence (DNA): TGTGCCAGCAGCGCCGCCAGTAACAACGATGAGCAGTTCTTC. Its translation: CASSAASNNDEQFF. The genes are TRBV5-4 and TRBJ2-1; D remains ambiguous. The V end lost 4 bases, the J end lost 8 bases, and 16 bases lay between the germline ends. Germline assignment: CDR1 SGHNT and CDR2 YYREEE (reference sequence). The CDR3 runs 14 residues.

The chain carries TRBV2 and TRBJ1-2; TRBD1 is a possible D gene (5 bases). Deletions cut 5 bases from V and 4 bases from J, with 14 bases between. Germline V CDR1 and CDR2: SNHLY, FYNNEI. The CDR3 totals 14 residues. The chain's CDR3 is CASSIVRESYGYTF. CDR3 sequence (DNA): TGTGCCAGCAGTATAGTCAGGGAAAGCTATGGCTACACCTTC.

The rearrangement uses TRBV2 and TRBJ1-1, with 8 nucleotides matching TRBD1. Germline V gene lookup returns CDR1 SNHLY and CDR2 FYNNEI. This CDR3 is built from 15 residues. V lost 3 bases to trimming and J lost 6 bases; unmatched junction nucleotides: 9. The chain's CDR3 is CASSDSRQGRAEAFF. CDR3 nucleotides: TGTGCCAGCAGTGATTCAAGACAGGGGCGGGCTGAAGCTTTCTTT.

The CDR3 reads CASSHGGGSGETQYF. The CDR3 nucleotides are TGTGCCAGCAGCCACGGGGGGGGATCGGGAGAGACCCAGTACTTC. The chain couples TRBV6-5 to TRBJ2-5; 8 bases are shared with TRBD2. The CDR3 consists of 15 residues. Per the germline V gene, CDR1 is MNHEY and CDR2 is SVGAGI. Unmatched junction bases numbered 10, after V lost 6 bases and J lost 4 bases.

The chain combines TRBV30 with TRBJ2-5; D perhaps matches TRBD1 (6 bases). The CDR3 is 16 residues long. Germline-derived CDR1 and CDR2 are GTSNPN and SVGIG (reference sequence). V was cut by 4 bases and J by 1 base, with 19 bases left in between. CDR3 bases: TGTGCCTGGACCCCCCCAGGGGCAGGGGTCCAAGAGACCCAGTACTTC. This gives the protein CAWTPPGAGVQETQYF.

The rearrangement links TRBV19 to TRBJ2-7; 11 bases are a match to TRBD1. Per germline, CDR1 LNHDA and CDR2 SQIVND (reference sequence). V shed 6 bases, J shed 1 base, and the junction held 2 bases outside the gene matches. The length of the CDR3 is 14 residues. CDR3 region: CASSRDRGSYEQYF. In nucleotides, the CDR3 is TGTGCCAGTAGCCGGGACAGGGGGTCCTACGAGCAGTACTTC.

J is TRBJ2-2 and V is TRBV2; 10 bases match TRBD2. CDR3 length: 16 residues. Germline-derived CDR1 and CDR2 are SNHLY and FYNNEI. The J segment lost 1 base and the V segment lost 5 bases, leaving 4 bases of the junction unmatched. CDR3 residues: CASSRLAGENTGELFF. The DNA for the CDR3 is TGTGCCAGCAGTAGGCTAGCGGGAGAGAACACCGGGGAGCTGTTTTTT.

The rearrangement links TRBV7-7 to TRBJ2-1, with TRBD2 matching 7 bases. Germline V gene data show CDR1 as SSHAT and CDR2 as FNYEAQ (reference sequence). The CDR3 runs 15 residues. The J segment lost 7 bases and the V segment lost 0 bases, leaving 6 bases of the junction unmatched. For the CDR3, the DNA is TGTGCCAGCAGCTTAGCGATGGCGGGAGCAAATGAGCAGTTCTTC. The encoded protein is CASSLAMAGANEQFF.

The rearrangement links TRBV5-1 to TRBJ2-1; tentative D call: TRBD2 (6 bases). The CDR3 runs 15 residues. V dropped 4 bases and J dropped 2 bases, with 13 bases sitting between them. Germline assignment: CDR1 SGHRS and CDR2 YFSETQ. The CDR3 here is CASSTRLGTYNEQFF. CDR3 in DNA: TGCGCCAGCAGCACTAGACTAGGGACCTACAATGAGCAGTTCTTC. The whole variable domain, filled in from reference TRBV5-1 and TRBJ2-1, reads KAGVTQTPRYLIKTRGQQVTLSCSPISGHRSVSWYQQTPGQGLQFLFEYFSETQRNKGNFPGRFSGRQFSNSRSEMNVSTLELGDSALYLCASSTRLGTYNEQFFGPGTRLTVL.

With regard to this clone: Mismatch with germline at one junction end may stem from a read error. This chain links TRBV18 with TRBJ1-1; TRBD1 matches at 9 bases. This CDR3 is 14 amino acids long. Germline CDR1 KGHSH, CDR2 LQKENI. The CDR3 loop reads CARSPGTGNAEAFF. The CDR3 nucleotides read TGTGCCAGATCACCCGGGACAGGGAACGCTGAAGCTTTCTTT.